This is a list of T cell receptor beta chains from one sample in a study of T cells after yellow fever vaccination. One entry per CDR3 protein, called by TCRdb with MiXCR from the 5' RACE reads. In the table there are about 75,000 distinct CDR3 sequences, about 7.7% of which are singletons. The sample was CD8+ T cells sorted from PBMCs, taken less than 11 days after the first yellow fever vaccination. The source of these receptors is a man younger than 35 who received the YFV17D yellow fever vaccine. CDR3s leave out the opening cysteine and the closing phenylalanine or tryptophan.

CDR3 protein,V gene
ASSIGGHTEAF,TRBV27
ASSLHGGIDQPQH,TRBV7-9
SARDPGQNYNEQF,TRBV20-1
ASSIAATYNEQF,TRBV19
ASLQGPTDTQY,TRBV7-9
ASSLPDDRGQRFGYGYT,TRBV7-7
ASSSRTASHEQF,TRBV19
ASSYSGSDGETQY,TRBV6-5
ASSGGRIYNEQF,TRBV10-2
ASNAGTAYEQY,TRBV11-2
ASSLKQLGEQF,TRBV12-3/TRBV12-4
ASSLTSLAGELF,TRBV7-9
ASSHYRSTDTQY,TRBV4-1
ASSFTSLKF,TRBV12-3/TRBV12-4
ASPNRVTEAF,TRBV7-9
ASSFDGTFGSETQY,TRBV7-9
ASSPLGQGAGQPQH,TRBV12-3/TRBV12-4
ATTPRGANTGELF,TRBV19
SAREGRQAYNEQF,TRBV20-1
ASSLALGSQAQY,TRBV7-9
ASSLMDEQF,TRBV5-1
ASSRPKYVTGADTQY,TRBV7-2
ASSFRGQKVDEQF,TRBV4-1